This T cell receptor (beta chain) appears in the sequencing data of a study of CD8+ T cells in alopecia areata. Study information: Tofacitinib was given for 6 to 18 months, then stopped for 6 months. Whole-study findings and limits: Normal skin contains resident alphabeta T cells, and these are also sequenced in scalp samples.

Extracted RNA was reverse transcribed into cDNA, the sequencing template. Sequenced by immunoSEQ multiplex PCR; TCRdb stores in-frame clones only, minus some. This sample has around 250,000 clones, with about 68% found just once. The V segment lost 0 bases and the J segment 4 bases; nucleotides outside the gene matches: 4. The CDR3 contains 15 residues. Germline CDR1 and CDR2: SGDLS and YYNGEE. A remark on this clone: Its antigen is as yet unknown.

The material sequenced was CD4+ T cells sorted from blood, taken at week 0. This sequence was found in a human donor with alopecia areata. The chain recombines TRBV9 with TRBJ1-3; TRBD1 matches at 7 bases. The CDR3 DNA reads TGTGCCAGCAGCGTAGGGACAGGACTCGGAAACACCATATATTTT. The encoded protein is CASSVGTGLGNTIYF.